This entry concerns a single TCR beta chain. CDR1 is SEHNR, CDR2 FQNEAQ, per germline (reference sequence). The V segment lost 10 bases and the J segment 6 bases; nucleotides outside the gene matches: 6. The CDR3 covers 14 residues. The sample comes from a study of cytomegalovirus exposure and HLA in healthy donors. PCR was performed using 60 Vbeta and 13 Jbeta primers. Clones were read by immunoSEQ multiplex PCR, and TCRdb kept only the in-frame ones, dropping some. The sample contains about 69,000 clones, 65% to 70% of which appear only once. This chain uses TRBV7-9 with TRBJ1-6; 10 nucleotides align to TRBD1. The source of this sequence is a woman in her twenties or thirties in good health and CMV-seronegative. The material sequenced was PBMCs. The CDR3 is CAIRRDRGNSPLHF. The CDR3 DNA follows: TGTGCCATCCGCCGGGACAGGGGTAATTCACCCCTCCACTTT.